The 5 T cell receptor beta chains below come from one sample, sequenced in a study of shared clonotypes between healthy human individuals. This table comes from immunoSEQ multiplex PCR, and its TCRdb copy is limited to in-frame clones, with some not included. The sample consists of 2 million to 2.5 million clones, about 94% of them appearing once. Sequencing used naive CD4+ T cells sorted from blood. Noted subset: CD45RA+ positively selected. These receptors were taken from a man between 18 and 35 years old in good health.

The V and J genes are TRBV30 and TRBJ2-4; no clear D. Per the germline V gene, CDR1 is GTSNPN and CDR2 is SVGIG (reference sequence). The CDR3 is made up of 12 amino acids. Trimming took 4 bases from V and 0 from J, leaving 4 bases between them. The DNA for the CDR3 is TGTGCCTGGACGGGAGCCAAAAACATTCAGTACTTC. Residues: CAWTGAKNIQYF.

The chain employs TRBV10-3 and TRBJ2-1; 7 positions match TRBD2. Trimming at V came to 3 bases and at J to 3 bases, leaving 2 bases not matched to a gene. CDR1 and CDR2 (germline): ENHRY, SYGVKD. There are 14 residues in the CDR3. CDR3 amino acids: CAISDGGSYNEQFF. The CDR3 DNA follows: TGTGCCATCAGTGACGGGGGGAGCTACAATGAGCAGTTCTTC.

The V and J genes are TRBV5-3 and TRBJ1-1; D not resolved. TRBV5-3 falls under the ORF class, with uncertain function. This CDR3 contains 12 residues. Trimming shortened V by 0 bases and J by 4 bases, and 4 bases separated the two germline ends. As DNA, the CDR3 is TGTGCCAGAAGCTTGGAGGGCACTGAAGCTTTCTTT. It yields the protein CARSLEGTEAFF.

The chain has TRBV2 and TRBJ1-1; a weak D match, TRBD1 (6 bases). The CDR3 extends over 16 amino acids. Germline assignment: CDR1 SNHLY and CDR2 FYNNEI. Trimming removed 9 bases at V and 1 base at J, with 21 bases between. Here the CDR3 reads CARISRQDQSNTEAFF. CDR3 coding DNA: TGTGCCAGAATTAGTCGACAGGATCAATCGAACACTGAAGCTTTCTTT.

In DNA, the CDR3 is TGTGCCAGCAGCCAAGATCTCGGGGGGCAGCGGTACTTC. Amino acid sequence: CASSQDLGGQRYF. This sequence joins TRBV14 and TRBJ2-7; a possible D gene is TRBD2 (7 bases). Per germline, CDR1 SGHDN and CDR2 FVKESK. This CDR3 has 13 residues. V shed 0 bases and J shed 12 bases, with 15 bases lying between them.